These 18 T cell receptor beta chains share one sample of origin, sequenced in a study of response to subunit inactivated influenza vaccine. TCRdb re-called the RT-PCR reads with MiXCR, one entry per CDR3 protein. The sample has 650,000 to 800,000 distinct CDR3 sequences, more than 11% seen once; the top ten hold roughly 6.4%. Material: PBMCs from blood, obtained 14 to 15 days before vaccination. These TCRs come from a man aged 50 to 59 who received an inactivated influenza vaccine.

The rearrangement joins TRBV7-9 to TRBJ1-5, with D unclear. The CDR3 runs to 15 residues. CDR1 SEHNR and CDR2 FQNEAQ come from the germline V gene (reference sequence). Trimming took 5 bases from V and 3 from J, leaving 14 bases between them. This CDR3 reads CASSPLGKLNQPQHF. CDR3 in DNA: TGTGCCAGCAGCCCCCTGGGGAAGCTCAATCAGCCCCAGCATTTT.

V is TRBV10-3 and J is TRBJ1-4; TRBD1 matches 8 bases. V lost 3 bases to trimming and J lost 7 bases; unmatched junction nucleotides: 4. Looked up from germline, CDR1 is ENHRY and CDR2 is SYGVKD. The CDR3 runs to 14 residues. For the CDR3, the DNA is TGTGCCATCAGTGAAAAGACAGGGGCTGAAAAACTGTTTTTT. It translates to CAISEKTGAEKLFF.

This clonotype turned up a few times. The chain employs TRBV12-3 or TRBV12-4 and TRBJ2-2, with 8 bases fitting TRBD2. The CDR3 spans 15 residues. With V trimmed by 8 bases and J by 4 bases, 9 bases remained unmatched. The CDR3 sequence is CASVKREMGTGELFF. The DNA of the CDR3 is TGTGCCAGCGTCAAGCGGGAGATGGGCACCGGGGAGCTGTTTTTT.

The table lists this clonotype with a few counts. The chain links TRBV4-2 to TRBJ2-5; 9 nucleotides agree with TRBD1. The CDR3 loop spans 15 amino acids. Germline trimming cut 5 bases from V and 5 bases from J; bases unmatched to any gene: 9. Germline V gene sequence: CDR1 LGHNA, CDR2 YNFKEQ. The CDR3 protein is CASSGSGQGQETQYF. As DNA, the CDR3 is TGTGCCAGCAGCGGCTCGGGACAGGGCCAGGAGACCCAGTACTTC.

In its sample, this clonotype was seen many times. The chain couples TRBV9 to TRBJ2-3; 16 bases are shared with TRBD2. The junction had 4 bases not matched to a gene; V was cut back by 7 bases and J by 5 bases. CDR3 length equals 15 residues. Germline assignment: CDR1 SGDLS and CDR2 YYNGEE. CDR3 DNA sequence: TGTGCCAGCTCTGGGACTAGCGGGAGGGGAGATACGCAGTATTTT. Translating it yields CASSGTSGRGDTQYF.

Many counts were recorded for this clonotype. The chain links TRBV7-9 to TRBJ2-3; D possibly matches TRBD1 or TRBD2 (5 bases each). The germline V and J ends were trimmed by 8 bases and 6 bases, with 12 bases remaining between them. The CDR3 extends over 12 amino acids. Germline V CDR1 and CDR2: SEHNR, FQNEAQ (reference sequence). The CDR3 is CASCHEGDTQYF. In DNA form, the CDR3 reads TGTGCCAGCTGCCACGAGGGGGATACGCAGTATTTT.

The rearrangement uses TRBV12-5 and TRBJ2-5, with D perhaps TRBD1 or TRBD2 (5 bases each). CDR3 length: 17 amino acids. The ends were cut back, 7 bases at V and 2 bases at J, with 23 bases in the middle. The germline V gene has CDR1 LGHNT and CDR2 FRNRAP. This CDR3 is CASAAPGAGTYQETQYF. In DNA, the CDR3 is TGTGCTAGTGCCGCCCCCGGGGCAGGGACCTATCAAGAGACCCAGTACTTC. The whole variable domain, remainder taken from reference TRBV12-5 and TRBJ2-5, is DARVTQTPRHKVTEMGQEVTMRCQPILGHNTVFWYRQTMMQGLELLAYFRNRAPLDDSGMPKDRFSAEMPDATLATLKIQPSEPRDSAVYFCASAAPGAGTYQETQYFGPGTRLLVL.

In its sample, this clonotype was seen many times. The J gene is TRBJ2-5, the V gene TRBV4-1; D remains unclear. The V end was cut by 1 base, the J end by 1 base, with 10 bases between. This CDR3 contains 15 residues. Germline CDR1 is MGHRA and CDR2 is YSYEKL. The CDR3 reads CASSQGTASQETQYF. The CDR3 bases are TGCGCCAGCAGCCAAGGAACAGCTTCCCAAGAGACCCAGTACTTC.

This clonotype showed up just a few times. This chain joins TRBV7-2 and TRBJ1-5; D remains ambiguous. The V and J ends lost 5 bases and 6 bases respectively, with 8 bases between them. The CDR3 consists of 12 residues. The germline CDR1 and CDR2 sequences are SGHTA and FQGNSA. CDR3 DNA: TGTGCCAGCAGCATACCCCCTCAGCCCCAGCATTTT. Residues: CASSIPPQPQHF.

This clonotype was observed a handful of times. The V gene is TRBV4-3, the J gene TRBJ2-3; 7 bases line up with TRBD2. Losses at the gene ends were 0 bases for V and 4 bases for J; bases not matched to a gene: 4. The CDR3 is 15 residues long. Germline assignment: CDR1 LGHNA and CDR2 YSLEER. CDR3 amino acids: CASSQDRLAADTQYF. CDR3 in DNA: TGCGCCAGCAGCCAAGATCGGCTAGCGGCAGATACGCAGTATTTT.

On this clonotype itself: This may arise from a read error, as a much more abundant clone is one base away. The chain is built from TRBV7-9 and TRBJ2-1, with D possibly matching TRBD2 (5 bases). CDR1 SEHNR and CDR2 FQNEAQ come from the germline V gene (reference sequence). V gave up 5 bases and J gave up 4 bases, with 12 bases separating them. The CDR3 totals 14 residues. In DNA, the CDR3 is TGTGCCAGCAGCCTCTGCGGGCGTTACAATGAGCAGTTCTTC. Its translation is CASSLCGRYNEQFF.

This clonotype has only a few counts. This chain joins TRBV2 and TRBJ2-7, with D maybe TRBD2 (6 bases). The CDR3 has 15 residues. V lost 4 bases, J lost 0 bases, and 13 bases lay in between. Looked up from germline, CDR1 is SNHLY and CDR2 is FYNNEI. CDR3 sequence: CASSVGGGNSYEQYF. CDR3 DNA sequence: TGTGCCAGCAGTGTGGGAGGAGGTAACTCCTACGAGCAGTACTTC.

The chain links TRBV29-1 to TRBJ2-3; 8 bases are shared with TRBD2. Trimming cost V 1 base and J 2 bases; bases outside gene matches: 5. The CDR3 sequence is 15 residues long. Looked up from germline, CDR1 is SQVTM and CDR2 is ANQGSEA. The CDR3 spells CSVEVGAGVTDTQYF. CDR3 sequence (DNA): TGCAGCGTTGAAGTTGGAGCGGGAGTCACAGATACGCAGTATTTT.

This clonotype was counted only a few times. This rearrangement joins TRBV3-1 to TRBJ2-5, with no clear D. The germline CDR1 and CDR2 sequences are LGHDT and YNNKEL (reference sequence). The V end lost 3 bases, the J end lost 7 bases, and 12 bases lay between the germline ends. The CDR3 has 13 residues. CDR3 sequence (DNA): TGTGCCAGCAGCCAGGACCAGATAGCGACCCAGTACTTC. It encodes CASSQDQIATQYF.

This clonotype was counted between two and nine times. J is TRBJ1-4 and V is TRBV27; TRBD1 matches at 7 bases. This CDR3 spans 16 amino acids. Unmatched junction bases numbered 14, after V lost 5 bases and J lost 8 bases. Germline V gene data show CDR1 as MNHEY and CDR2 as SMNVEV (reference sequence). In nucleotides, the CDR3 is TGTGCCAGCAGTCCCCTCACAGGGGCCGCCGGGGAAAAACTGTTTTTT. It encodes CASSPLTGAAGEKLFF.

This clonotype has more than one count but fewer than ten. This chain joins TRBV6-1 and TRBJ1-2; D gene uncertain. CDR1 MNHNS and CDR2 SASEGT come from the germline V gene. CDR3 length equals 15 residues. Between the trimmed V and J ends, which lost 2 bases and 3 bases, there was a span of 13 bases. CDR3 DNA sequence: TGTGCCAGCAGTGAACTCGGCAGGACCGACTATGGCTACACCTTC. This translates into CASSELGRTDYGYTF.

This clonotype was counted many times. This sequence joins TRBV11-2 and TRBJ2-2; D unclear. V dropped 2 bases and J dropped 7 bases, with 8 bases sitting between them. CDR3 length: 13 residues. Germline V gene lookup returns CDR1 SGHAT and CDR2 FQNNGV. CDR3 amino acids: CASSLMEFGELFF. The CDR3 nucleotides are TGTGCCAGCAGCTTAATGGAGTTCGGGGAGCTGTTTTTT.

This clonotype has only a few counts. The DNA for the CDR3 is TGTGCCAGCAGCTTGGGCGTCGGCCAGTACTTC. This encodes CASSLGVGQYF. The J gene is TRBJ2-5, the V gene TRBV5-6; no definite D call. The CDR3 loop spans 11 amino acids. CDR1 and CDR2 from the germline V gene are SGHDT and YYEEEE. V lost 0 bases and J 10 bases, leaving 7 bases between the germline ends.